Included here is one TCR beta chain sequence, with context. The antigen remains unidentified. This entry belongs to a study of post-analysis software for immune sequencing data. Researchers reported that TCR beta cDNA libraries carried unique molecular identifiers. Starting from about 0.94 to 9.7 million T cells, the study yielded 450,000 to 500,000 cDNA molecules. TCRdb reprocessed the PCR reads via MiXCR and lists one record per CDR3 protein. The table has 500,000 to 600,000 distinct CDR3 sequences, 40% to 50% seen once. Points from the study as a whole: Compared against controls, patients with multiple sclerosis displayed significantly lower normalized Chao1 diversity.

The sequenced sample was blood. This receptor was obtained from a girl between 5 and 17 years old with multiple sclerosis.

In DNA, the CDR3 is TGTGCCAGCAGCTTCGGCAGGGAATCCTACGAGCAGTACTTC. Translating gives CASSFGRESYEQYF. V and J are TRBV7-2 and TRBJ2-7; D may be TRBD1 (5 bases). This CDR3 is built from 14 residues. The ends were cut back, 3 bases at V and 1 base at J, with 10 bases in the middle. The germline gives CDR1 SGHTA, CDR2 FQGNSA.